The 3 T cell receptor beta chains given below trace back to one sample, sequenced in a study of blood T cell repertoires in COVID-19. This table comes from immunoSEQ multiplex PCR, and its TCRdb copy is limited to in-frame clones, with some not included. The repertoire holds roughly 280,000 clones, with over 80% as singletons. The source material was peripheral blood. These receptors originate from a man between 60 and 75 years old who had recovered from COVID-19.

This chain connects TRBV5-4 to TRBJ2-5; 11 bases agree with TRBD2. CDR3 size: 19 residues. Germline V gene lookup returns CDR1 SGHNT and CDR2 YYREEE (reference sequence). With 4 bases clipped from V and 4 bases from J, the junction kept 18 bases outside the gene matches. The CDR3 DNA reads TGTGCCAGCAGCAGCACTAGCGGGGGTGGACGGGGGAAGGGAGAGACCCAGTACTTC. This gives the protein CASSSTSGGGRGKGETQYF. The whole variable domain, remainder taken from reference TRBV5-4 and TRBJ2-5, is ETGVTQSPTHLIKTRGQQVTLRCSSQSGHNTVSWYQQALGQGPQFIFQYYREEENGRGNFPPRFSGLQFPNYSSELNVNALELDDSALYLCASSSTSGGGRGKGETQYFGPGTRLLVL.

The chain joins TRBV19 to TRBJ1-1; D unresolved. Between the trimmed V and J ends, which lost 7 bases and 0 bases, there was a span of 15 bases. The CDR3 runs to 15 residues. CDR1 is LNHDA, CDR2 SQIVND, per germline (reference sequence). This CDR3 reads CASNRPGGMNTEAFF. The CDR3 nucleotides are TGTGCCAGTAACCGCCCGGGAGGGATGAACACTGAAGCTTTCTTT.

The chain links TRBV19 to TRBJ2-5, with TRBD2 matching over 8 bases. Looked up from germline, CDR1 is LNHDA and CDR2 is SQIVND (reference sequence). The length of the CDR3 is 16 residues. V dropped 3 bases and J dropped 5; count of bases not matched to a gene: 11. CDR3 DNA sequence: TGTGCCAGTAGTATTCAGTCGGGAGGGGGGTTGGAGACCCAGTACTTC. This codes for CASSIQSGGGLETQYF.